These 13 T cell receptor beta chains were sequenced from one sample in a study of cytomegalovirus exposure and HLA in healthy donors. PCR was performed using 60 Vbeta and 13 Jbeta primers. TCRdb's copy holds only in-frame clones and misses some; the assay was immunoSEQ multiplex PCR. Counted here are over 100,000 clones, more than 75% occurring once; the ten biggest clones make up about 5%. Input material: PBMCs. All receptors come from a woman aged 25 to 39 in good health and CMV-seronegative.

The chain combines TRBV4-2 with TRBJ2-1, with 7 bases aligning to TRBD1. The CDR3 totals 20 residues. Germline CDR1 and CDR2: LGHNA and YNFKEQ. Trimming removed 4 bases from V and 4 bases from J; junction bases left unmatched: 22. The CDR3 nucleotides are TGTGCCAGCAGCCTCACAAGCATTACTCGACAGGGCCCTAAATACAATGAGCAGTTCTTC. Amino acid sequence: CASSLTSITRQGPKYNEQFF.

The V and J genes are TRBV30 and TRBJ2-1; D remains unclear. The CDR3 spans 13 residues. Trimming pared 4 bases from V and 7 bases from J, leaving 14 bases between. Looked up from germline, CDR1 is GTSNPN and CDR2 is SVGIG (reference sequence). CDR3 sequence reads: CAWTLTPGNEQFF. The CDR3 bases are TGTGCCTGGACATTAACCCCCGGTAATGAGCAGTTCTTC.

The J gene is TRBJ2-3, the V gene TRBV2; 9 nucleotides align to TRBD2. Germline assignment: CDR1 SNHLY and CDR2 FYNNEI. The junction had 11 bases not matched to a gene; V was cut back by 4 bases and J by 6 bases. The length of the CDR3 is 16 residues. The CDR3 loop reads CASSGLERGARDTQYF. For the CDR3, the DNA is TGTGCCAGCAGTGGTTTAGAGCGGGGGGCCAGGGATACGCAGTATTTT.

This chain connects TRBV6-1 to TRBJ1-2, with a weak D call TRBD1 (6 bases). This CDR3 is 15 amino acids long. The V and J ends lost 5 bases and 3 bases respectively, with 16 bases between them. Germline CDR1 reads MNHNS; CDR2 reads SASEGT. CDR3: CASSFTGPEDYGYTF. CDR3 sequence (DNA): TGTGCCAGCAGTTTTACAGGGCCCGAGGACTATGGCTACACCTTC.

This sequence joins TRBV9 and TRBJ1-3, with D possibly being TRBD1 (5 bases). This CDR3 spans 16 amino acids. Trimming left V 2 bases short and J 0 bases short, with 12 bases between. Germline V CDR1 and CDR2: SGDLS, YYNGEE. In nucleotides, the CDR3 is TGTGCCAGCAGCGTTGGACATCTGAGCTCTGGAAACACCATATATTTT. Translated: CASSVGHLSSGNTIYF.

This chain joins TRBV30 and TRBJ2-1, with 8 bases identical to TRBD2. The germline V gene has CDR1 GTSNPN and CDR2 SVGIG (reference sequence). This CDR3 has 13 residues. Losses at the gene ends were 7 bases for V and 7 bases for J; bases not matched to a gene: 9. This chain's CDR3 is CASDWTSLNEQFF. The CDR3 DNA reads as TGTGCCTCGGATTGGACTAGCTTGAATGAGCAGTTCTTC.

The J gene is TRBJ2-7, the V gene TRBV10-3; D is possibly TRBD1 (6 bases). CDR3 length: 13 residues. Germline assignment: CDR1 ENHRY and CDR2 SYGVKD. Trimming pared 6 bases from V and 0 bases from J, leaving 9 bases between. CDR3 in DNA: TGTGCCATCAGGGACAGCCGCTCCTACGAGCAGTACTTC. It yields the protein CAIRDSRSYEQYF.

This chain uses TRBV9 with TRBJ2-5; tentatively, D is TRBD2 (5 bases). This CDR3 contains 13 residues. V was trimmed by 4 bases and J by 11 bases, leaving 18 bases between them. Germline CDR1 and CDR2: SGDLS and YYNGEE. CDR3 DNA sequence: TGTGCCAGCAGCCGGAACCTAGGACTGCGTCAGTACTTC. Residues: CASSRNLGLRQYF.

This chain links TRBV28 with TRBJ1-1; D possibly corresponds to TRBD1 (6 bases). This CDR3 is 15 amino acids long. Germline CDR1 and CDR2: MDHEN and SYDVKM. Trimming shortened V by 6 bases and J by 0 bases, and 14 bases separated the two germline ends. The CDR3 nucleotides are TGTGCCAGCAGCCCCCGGACAGCTATGAACACTGAAGCTTTCTTT. Translation: CASSPRTAMNTEAFF.

The chain couples TRBV13 to TRBJ2-3; 9 bases are shared with TRBD2. This CDR3 has 18 residues. J was trimmed by 2 bases and V by 2 bases; bases with no gene match: 11. Germline V gene sequence: CDR1 PRHDT, CDR2 FYEKMQ (reference sequence). CDR3 residues: CASSLWAGGNTYTDTQYF. Written as DNA, the CDR3 is TGTGCCAGCAGCTTATGGGCGGGGGGGAACACTTACACAGATACGCAGTATTTT.

The chain recombines TRBV28 with TRBJ2-7; the match to TRBD1 covers 8 bases. There are 16 residues in the CDR3. Germline-derived CDR1 and CDR2 are MDHEN and SYDVKM. V shed 4 bases, J shed 3 bases, and the junction held 11 bases outside the gene matches. The CDR3 coding sequence is TGTGCCAGCAGTTCGTGGGGACAGGAAACAAACTACGAGCAGTACTTC. It translates to CASSSWGQETNYEQYF.

This chain links TRBV15 with TRBJ1-3, with 7 nucleotides matching TRBD1. Per germline, CDR1 LNHNV and CDR2 YYDKDF (reference sequence). V dropped 0 bases and J dropped 0; count of bases not matched to a gene: 11. The CDR3 is 19 residues long. The DNA for the CDR3 is TGTGCCACCAGCAGAGACGGGAGGGCAGGGGGTTACTCTGGAAACACCATATATTTT. Its translation: CATSRDGRAGGYSGNTIYF. Combining the CDR3 with reference TRBV15 and TRBJ1-3 gives the whole variable domain DAMVIQNPRYQVTQFGKPVTLSCSQTLNHNVMYWYQQKSSQAPKLLFHYYDKDFNNEADTPDNFQSRRPNTSFCFLDIRSPGLGDTAMYLCATSRDGRAGGYSGNTIYFGEGSWLTVV.

This clone has just one count. The CDR3 DNA sequence: TGTGCCTGGGACGCGGGGCTAGCGAGGGAGACCCAGTACTTC. Translation gives CAWDAGLARETQYF. The rearrangement uses TRBV30 and TRBJ2-5; the D gene is possibly TRBD2 (6 bases). The ends were cut back, 5 bases at V and 5 bases at J, with 18 bases in the middle. The germline CDR1 and CDR2 sequences are GTSNPN and SVGIG (reference sequence). The CDR3 is 14 residues long.